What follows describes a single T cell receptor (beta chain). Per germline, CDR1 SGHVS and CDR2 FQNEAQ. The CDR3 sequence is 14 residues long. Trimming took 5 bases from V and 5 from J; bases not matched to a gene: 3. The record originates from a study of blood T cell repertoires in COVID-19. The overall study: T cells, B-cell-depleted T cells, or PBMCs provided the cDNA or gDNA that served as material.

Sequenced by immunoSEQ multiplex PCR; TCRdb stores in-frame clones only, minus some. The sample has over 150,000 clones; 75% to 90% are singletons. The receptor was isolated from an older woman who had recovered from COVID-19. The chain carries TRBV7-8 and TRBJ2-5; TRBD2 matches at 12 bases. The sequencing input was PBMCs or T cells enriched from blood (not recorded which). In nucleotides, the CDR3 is TGTGCCAGCAGCCGGACTAGCGGGGTGGAGACCCAGTACTTC. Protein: CASSRTSGVETQYF.